The 32 T cell receptor beta chains below all came from one sample that was sequenced in a study of blood T cell repertoires in COVID-19. Only in-frame clones appear in the TCRdb table, and some are missing; sequencing was by immunoSEQ multiplex PCR. In the table there are 250,000 to 350,000 clones, about 88% of which are singletons. Sequencing was performed on PBMCs or T cells enriched from blood (not recorded which). These receptor sequences come from a woman in her forties or fifties who had recovered from COVID-19.

The chain has TRBV19 and TRBJ1-5, with D perhaps TRBD1 (5 bases). Germline CDR1 LNHDA, CDR2 SQIVND (reference sequence). The CDR3 length is 16 residues. Trimming shortened V by 0 bases and J by 0 bases, and 9 bases separated the two germline ends. CDR3 nucleotides: TGTGCCAGTAGTATAGAGGGGCAATATAGCAATCAGCCCCAGCATTTT. Amino acid sequence: CASSIEGQYSNQPQHF. Looking up the rest from reference TRBV19 and TRBJ1-5 gives the full variable domain: DGGITQSPKYLFRKEGQNVTLSCEQNLNHDAMYWYRQDPGQGLRLIYYSQIVNDFQKGDIAEGYSVSREKKESFPLTVTSAQKNPTAFYLCASSIEGQYSNQPQHFGDGTRLSIL.

The CDR3 sequence is CASSTPTGTGGGFYTEAFF. DNA of the CDR3: TGTGCCAGCAGCACACCAACCGGGACAGGGGGCGGTTTCTACACTGAAGCTTTCTTT. The chain is built from TRBV28 and TRBJ1-1, with TRBD1 identical over 12 bases. Germline CDR1 is MDHEN and CDR2 is SYDVKM. V lost 6 bases, J lost 3 bases, and 17 bases stayed unmatched. The CDR3 runs 19 residues.

The chain is built from TRBV19 and TRBJ1-2; D is uncertain. Trimming pared 7 bases from V and 4 bases from J, leaving 19 bases between. Germline lookup yields CDR1 LNHDA and CDR2 SQIVND (reference sequence). The CDR3 totals 15 residues. The DNA of the CDR3 is TGTGCCAGTAAGGCAGGCACGCAACAGAGCTATGGCTACACCTTC. As protein: CASKAGTQQSYGYTF. The full variable domain, its missing parts supplied by reference TRBV19 and TRBJ1-2, is DGGITQSPKYLFRKEGQNVTLSCEQNLNHDAMYWYRQDPGQGLRLIYYSQIVNDFQKGDIAEGYSVSREKKESFPLTVTSAQKNPTAFYLCASKAGTQQSYGYTFGSGTRLTVV.

The chain joins TRBV9 to TRBJ1-3; D is uncertain. V lost 1 base, J lost 0 bases, and 5 bases lay in between. CDR3 length equals 14 residues. CDR1 and CDR2 (germline): SGDLS, YYNGEE. The CDR3 here is CASSVMSSGNTIYF. In DNA form, the CDR3 reads TGTGCCAGCAGCGTAATGAGCTCTGGAAACACCATATATTTT.

The chain couples TRBV13 to TRBJ1-4, with 7 bases aligning to TRBD1. This CDR3 has 15 residues. V gave up 5 bases and J gave up 5 bases; unmatched junction bases: 8. Germline lookup yields CDR1 PRHDT and CDR2 FYEKMQ (reference sequence). The CDR3 region is CASSTKDRRNEKLFF. CDR3 coding DNA: TGTGCCAGCAGCACAAAGGACAGGCGAAATGAAAAACTGTTTTTT.

V usage is TRBV28 and J usage is TRBJ2-7; a possible D gene is TRBD1 (5 bases). Trimming cost V 2 bases and J 3 bases, with 11 bases left between them. The germline V gene has CDR1 MDHEN and CDR2 SYDVKM. The CDR3 is made up of 14 amino acids. Here the CDR3 reads CASSLQGTDYEQYF. In nucleotides, the CDR3 is TGTGCCAGCAGTTTACAGGGTACCGACTACGAGCAGTACTTC.

This rearrangement joins TRBV12-3 or TRBV12-4 to TRBJ1-4; D not certain. The CDR3 is made up of 13 amino acids. Trimming shortened V by 6 bases and J by 8 bases, and 13 bases separated the two germline ends. Here the CDR3 DNA reads TGTGCCAGCAGCTCCCAGGCTCCCGAAAAACTGTTTTTT. Residues: CASSSQAPEKLFF.

The chain uses TRBV29-1 and TRBJ1-4; D gene uncertain. Germline lookup yields CDR1 SQVTM and CDR2 ANQGSEA. The V end lost 4 bases, the J end lost 0 bases, and 9 bases lay between the germline ends. The CDR3 is made up of 14 amino acids. CDR3 sequence: CSVAQLATNEKLFF. CDR3 DNA sequence: TGCAGCGTTGCACAGCTTGCAACTAATGAAAAACTGTTTTTT.

The chain uses TRBV6-2 or TRBV6-3 and TRBJ2-3; 7 nucleotides align to TRBD1. Looked up from germline, CDR1 is MNHEY and CDR2 is SVGEGT. V trimming: 4 bases; J trimming: 2 bases; junction bases outside the gene matches: 6. The CDR3 consists of 15 residues. This CDR3 is CASSSRGRPTDTQYF. CDR3 coding DNA: TGTGCCAGCAGTTCCAGGGGGAGACCCACAGATACGCAGTATTTT.

This clone was seen only once. This rearrangement joins TRBV6-5 to TRBJ2-1; 10 bases match TRBD1. The CDR3 has 14 amino acids. The ends lost 0 bases at V and 13 bases at J; junction bases unmatched: 6. From germline, CDR1 is MNHEY and CDR2 SVGAGI. Here the CDR3 reads CASSYSRQGAAQFF. The CDR3 DNA sequence: TGTGCCAGCAGTTACTCGAGACAGGGGGCCGCCCAGTTCTTC.

The CDR3 DNA follows: TGTGCCATCAGTGGGAGGACAGGGACGACTTCCTACGAGCAGTACTTC. Its translation is CAISGRTGTTSYEQYF. The chain has TRBV10-3 and TRBJ2-7, with TRBD1 matching over 8 bases. V gave up 4 bases and J gave up 1 base; unmatched junction bases: 9. The CDR3 is made up of 16 amino acids. Germline V gene data show CDR1 as ENHRY and CDR2 as SYGVKD.

CDR3 region: CASSQGLTNEKLFF. CDR3 in DNA: TGTGCCAGCAGTCAGGGGCTAACTAATGAAAAACTGTTTTTT. J is TRBJ1-4 and V is TRBV6-5; maybe TRBD1 (6 bases). The length of the CDR3 is 14 residues. Trimming took off 5 bases at V and 1 base at J, with 8 bases between the two ends. Germline CDR1 and CDR2: MNHEY and SVGAGI.

The chain employs TRBV18 and TRBJ1-1, with D maybe TRBD1 (5 bases). This CDR3 has 12 residues. Germline V lookup: CDR1 KGHSH, CDR2 LQKENI. V dropped 4 bases and J dropped 11 bases, with 14 bases sitting between them. In DNA, the CDR3 is TGTGCCAGCTCACAATATGGGGCTGTGGCTTTCTTT. Amino acids: CASSQYGAVAFF.

This sequence joins TRBV5-4 and TRBJ2-2; 7 bases align to TRBD2. The CDR3 extends over 16 amino acids. Trimming at V came to 0 bases and at J to 3 bases, leaving 5 bases not matched to a gene. Germline CDR1 and CDR2: SGHNT and YYREEE (reference sequence). CDR3: CASSLGLADYTGELFF. Written as DNA, the CDR3 is TGTGCCAGCAGCTTGGGGCTAGCGGATTACACCGGGGAGCTGTTTTTT.

The V and J genes are TRBV5-1 and TRBJ2-5; 16 positions agree with TRBD2. The CDR3 spans 19 residues. Germline CDR1 reads SGHRS; CDR2 reads YFSETQ. V dropped 4 bases and J dropped 1; count of bases not matched to a gene: 10. For the CDR3, the DNA is TGCGCCAGCAGCCTAAAACCGGGACTAGCGGGAGGGGGCCAAGAGACCCAGTACTTC. It is translated as CASSLKPGLAGGGQETQYF. The variable domain in full, completed from reference TRBV5-1 and TRBJ2-5, reads KAGVTQTPRYLIKTRGQQVTLSCSPISGHRSVSWYQQTPGQGLQFLFEYFSETQRNKGNFPGRFSGRQFSNSRSEMNVSTLELGDSALYLCASSLKPGLAGGGQETQYFGPGTRLLVL.

About this clone itself: One end of the junction does not line up with germline, which may come from a read error. The chain combines TRBV7-7 with TRBJ2-1; 12 bases fit TRBD2. Germline V CDR1 and CDR2: SSHAT, FNYEAQ (reference sequence). This CDR3 spans 17 amino acids. CDR3: CASSLTSGRGSYNEQFF. The DNA of the CDR3 is TGTGCTAGCAGCCTGACTAGCGGGAGAGGCTCCTACAATGAGCAGTTCTTC.

The V and J genes are TRBV28 and TRBJ1-2; 10 bases are shared with TRBD1. CDR1 is MDHEN and CDR2 is SYDVKM in the germline V gene. The CDR3 loop spans 14 amino acids. V lost 4 bases, J lost 9 bases, and 8 bases stayed unmatched. CDR3: CASSSDRGPLSYTF. The CDR3 bases are TGTGCCAGCAGTTCTGACAGGGGGCCCTTGAGCTACACCTTC.

This CDR3 is CASRTGQYYNSPLHF. The CDR3 DNA follows: TGTGCCAGCAGGACGGGACAGTACTATAATTCACCCCTCCACTTT. The chain recombines TRBV27 with TRBJ1-6, with 7 bases identical to TRBD1. Germline-derived CDR1 and CDR2 are MNHEY and SMNVEV (reference sequence). There are 15 residues in the CDR3. The V and J ends lost 6 bases and 3 bases, in that order; junction bases with no gene match: 5.

The V call is TRBV11-3, the J call TRBJ1-1; the match to TRBD1 covers 7 bases. In germline, CDR1 is SGHNT, CDR2 YENEEA. CDR3 length: 14 amino acids. Germline trimming cut 3 bases from V and 4 bases from J; bases unmatched to any gene: 5. The CDR3 loop reads CASSFGTDSTEAFF. The CDR3 coding sequence is TGTGCCAGCAGCTTCGGGACAGACTCCACTGAAGCTTTCTTT.

V gene TRBV25-1 combines with J gene TRBJ2-3; 7 bases are a match to TRBD1. In germline, CDR1 is MGHDK, CDR2 SYGVNS. The CDR3 spans 15 residues. The V and J ends lost 4 bases and 1 base, in that order; junction bases with no gene match: 5. The CDR3 DNA is TGTGCCAGCAGTGCGAACAGGGGTCGCACAGATACGCAGTATTTT. Protein sequence: CASSANRGRTDTQYF.

The chain employs TRBV7-2 and TRBJ1-1, with no clear D. Per the germline V gene, CDR1 is SGHTA and CDR2 is FQGNSA. Trimming shortened V by 2 bases and J by 5 bases, and 15 bases separated the two germline ends. The CDR3 has 15 amino acids. For the CDR3, the DNA is TGTGCCAGCAGCTTATCTTACATAATGCGGACTGAAGCTTTCTTT. Protein: CASSLSYIMRTEAFF.

This chain links TRBV7-2 with TRBJ1-3; D uncertain. CDR3 length: 16 amino acids. Germline loops: CDR1 SGHTA, CDR2 FQGNSA. Deletions cut 3 bases from V and 0 bases from J, with 12 bases between. Here the CDR3 reads CASSFAQISSGNTIYF. The CDR3 DNA reads as TGTGCCAGCAGCTTCGCCCAGATAAGCTCTGGAAACACCATATATTTT.

The chain is built from TRBV3-1 (or the pseudogene TRBV3-2) and TRBJ2-7; the D is unclear. This CDR3 is 13 amino acids long. Germline loops: CDR1 LGHDT, CDR2 YNNKEL (reference sequence). Trimming removed 4 bases from V and 3 bases from J, with 10 bases in between. CDR3: CASSPHYGYEQYF. CDR3 coding DNA: TGTGCCAGCAGCCCCCACTACGGCTACGAGCAGTACTTC.

The chain links TRBV3-1 (or the pseudogene TRBV3-2) to TRBJ1-4; tentatively, D is TRBD1 (5 bases). Looked up from germline, CDR1 is LGHDT and CDR2 is YNNKEL (reference sequence). Trimming took off 4 bases at V and 13 bases at J, with 28 bases between the two ends. This CDR3 spans 17 amino acids. CDR3 loop: CASSPAWFPGLKLRLFF. The CDR3 coding sequence is TGTGCCAGCAGCCCCGCGTGGTTTCCGGGACTAAAATTGAGACTGTTTTTT.

The chain is built from TRBV30 and TRBJ2-1, with 7 bases that match TRBD2. The CDR3 is made up of 18 amino acids. V was pared by 0 bases and J by 1 base, with 12 bases of the junction left unmatched. The germline V gene encodes CDR1 GTSNPN and CDR2 SVGIG (reference sequence). The CDR3: CAWSVLPSGWGSYNEQFF. The CDR3 DNA sequence: TGTGCCTGGAGTGTATTGCCTAGCGGTTGGGGGTCCTACAATGAGCAGTTCTTC.

A remark on this clone: The sample has other DNA sequences that encode this CDR3 too. The rearrangement joins TRBV7-2 to TRBJ1-5, with a possible D match to TRBD1 (5 bases). This CDR3 is 14 amino acids long. The V end was cut by 3 bases, the J end by 2 bases, with 8 bases between. Germline V gene data show CDR1 as SGHTA and CDR2 as FQGNSA. The CDR3 nucleotides read TGTGCCAGCAGCTTGCAGGGCGGCAATCAGCCCCAGCATTTT. Protein sequence: CASSLQGGNQPQHF. The full variable domain, completed using reference TRBV7-2 and TRBJ1-5, is GAGVSQSPSNKVTEKGKDVELRCDPISGHTALYWYRQSLGQGLEFLIYFQGNSAPDKSGLPSDRFSAERTGGSVSTLTIQRTQQEDSAVYLCASSLQGGNQPQHFGDGTRLSIL.

This clone was detected once. The V gene is TRBV30, the J gene TRBJ2-7; 9 bases line up with TRBD2. V lost 6 bases to trimming and J lost 2 bases; unmatched junction nucleotides: 5. Germline CDR1 and CDR2: GTSNPN and SVGIG (reference sequence). The CDR3 is made up of 13 amino acids. As DNA, the CDR3 is TGTGCCTGCGAGCGGGAGGTCCCCTACGAGCAGTACTTC. This encodes CACEREVPYEQYF.

J is TRBJ1-1 and V is TRBV19; D is unresolved. The V and J ends lost 0 bases and 8 bases respectively, with 10 bases between them. The CDR3 is 13 residues long. CDR1 is LNHDA, CDR2 SQIVND, per germline (reference sequence). CDR3 protein: CASSIEGRSEAFF. CDR3 sequence (DNA): TGTGCCAGTAGTATAGAGGGCCGTTCGGAAGCTTTCTTT.

The chain is built from TRBV5-1 and TRBJ2-2, with TRBD2 matching 14 bases. Germline V CDR1 and CDR2: SGHRS, YFSETQ. J gave up 6 bases and V 3 bases, and 4 bases lay outside the gene matches. CDR3 size: 16 residues. The CDR3 coding sequence is TGCGCCAGCAGCTCGACTAGCGGGAGGGCCGCCGGGGAGCTGTTTTTT. Its translation is CASSSTSGRAAGELFF.

This chain links TRBV7-9 with TRBJ1-4; 9 nucleotides align to TRBD1. Germline V gene data show CDR1 as SEHNR and CDR2 as FQNEAQ (reference sequence). This CDR3 comprises 14 residues. Trimming cost V 3 bases and J 5 bases; bases outside gene matches: 1. The CDR3 loop is CASSLGQGNEKLFF. The CDR3 bases are TGTGCCAGCAGCTTGGGACAGGGAAATGAAAAACTGTTTTTT.

This chain connects TRBV27 to TRBJ1-1; 8 bases match TRBD1. With 3 bases clipped from V and 4 bases from J, the junction kept 4 bases outside the gene matches. The CDR3 is 14 residues long. Germline V gene sequence: CDR1 MNHEY, CDR2 SMNVEV (reference sequence). The CDR3 protein is CASSLGQALTEAFF. CDR3 sequence (DNA): TGTGCCAGCAGTTTGGGACAGGCCCTCACTGAAGCTTTCTTT.

V usage is TRBV5-1 and J usage is TRBJ1-2; TRBD1 might be the D (5 bases). The CDR3 consists of 16 residues. Germline V gene data show CDR1 as SGHRS and CDR2 as YFSETQ. V dropped 4 bases and J dropped 0 bases, with 16 bases sitting between them. CDR3 sequence (DNA): TGCGCCAGCAGCCCTAGAGCAGGGCCTGCTAACTATGGCTACACCTTC. This gives the protein CASSPRAGPANYGYTF. Supplemented by reference TRBV5-1 and TRBJ1-2, the full variable domain reads KAGVTQTPRYLIKTRGQQVTLSCSPISGHRSVSWYQQTPGQGLQFLFEYFSETQRNKGNFPGRFSGRQFSNSRSEMNVSTLELGDSALYLCASSPRAGPANYGYTFGSGTRLTVV.